The rows below give T cell receptor beta chains drawn from one sample of a study of cytomegalovirus exposure and HLA in healthy donors. Libraries were prepared by immunoSEQ multiplex PCR; TCRdb keeps only in-frame clonotypes and omits some of them. The sample carries some 150,000 clones, approximately 75% recorded once. Material for sequencing was PBMCs. These receptors were collected from a male donor in good health and CMV-seronegative. The CDR3 runs from the conserved cysteine through the conserved F or W. The D gene is left open where the match is weak.

J gene: TRBJ2-3; D gene: TRBD2; CDR3 length: 14; V gene: TRBV6-6; CDR3 DNA: TGTGCCAGCAGCCACGGGGGGGTCACGGATACGCAGTATTTT; CDR3 protein: CASSHGGVTDTQYF
J gene: TRBJ1-5; D gene: TRBD1; CDR3 length: 15; V gene: TRBV7-2; CDR3 DNA: TGTGCCAGCAGCATAGGACAGGACGTCCATCAGCCCCAGCATTTT; CDR3 protein: CASSIGQDVHQPQHF
J gene: TRBJ1-5; D gene: -; CDR3 length: 15; V gene: TRBV6-1; CDR3 DNA: TGTGCCAGCAGTGATGCAGGGTTTGGCAATCAGCCCCAGCATTTT; CDR3 protein: CASSDAGFGNQPQHF
J gene: TRBJ1-4; D gene: -; CDR3 length: 14; V gene: TRBV5-1; CDR3 DNA: TGCGCCAGCAGCTCCTTGGGGGCAGAGGAAAAACTGTTTTTT; CDR3 protein: CASSSLGAEEKLFF
J gene: TRBJ2-3; D gene: TRBD1; CDR3 length: 15; V gene: TRBV5-1; CDR3 DNA: TGCGCCAGCAGCTTTGGGACAGTGAGCTTGAATACGCAGTATTTT; CDR3 protein: CASSFGTVSLNTQYF
J gene: TRBJ1-1; D gene: -; CDR3 length: 15; V gene: TRBV5-1; CDR3 DNA: TGCGCCAGCAGCTTGGAGCCGGGTGGTGGCACTGAAGCTTTCTTT; CDR3 protein: CASSLEPGGGTEAFF
J gene: TRBJ2-7; D gene: -; CDR3 length: 16; V gene: TRBV14; CDR3 DNA: TGTGCCAGCAGCCAAGAGAAGGGGTGGAAAAGGAACGAGCAGTACTTC; CDR3 protein: CASSQEKGWKRNEQYF
J gene: TRBJ2-5; D gene: TRBD2; CDR3 length: 17; V gene: TRBV7-8; CDR3 DNA: TGTGCCAGCAGCTTAGCCAAAACCCAGCGGGGTAAAGAGACCCAGTACTTC; CDR3 protein: CASSLAKTQRGKETQYF
J gene: TRBJ1-6; D gene: TRBD1; CDR3 length: 17; V gene: TRBV7-2; CDR3 DNA: TGTGCCAGCAGCTTAGGGGGGGCCGGGACAGAGGGAAAGGCCCTCCACTTT; CDR3 protein: CASSLGGAGTEGKALHF
J gene: TRBJ2-5; D gene: TRBD1; CDR3 length: 13; V gene: TRBV6-5; CDR3 DNA: TGTGCCAGCAGTCCAGGGGGCGCGGGGACCCAGTACTTC; CDR3 protein: CASSPGGAGTQYF
J gene: TRBJ2-6; D gene: -; CDR3 length: 17; V gene: TRBV7-8; CDR3 DNA: TGTGCCAGCAGCTTGGACGGGATAAGCTCTGGGGCCAACGTCCTGACTTTC; CDR3 protein: CASSLDGISSGANVLTF
J gene: TRBJ2-7; D gene: -; CDR3 length: 17; V gene: TRBV21-1; CDR3 DNA: TGTGCCAGCAGCAAAGCGGGGGCCGGGACTACCCACTACGAGCAGTACTTC; CDR3 protein: CASSKAGAGTTHYEQYF
J gene: TRBJ2-1; D gene: -; CDR3 length: 15; V gene: TRBV6-5; CDR3 DNA: TGTGCCAGCAGTTACGGCAGGGGTCGGGGAAATGGGCAGTTCTTC; CDR3 protein: CASSYGRGRGNGQFF
J gene: TRBJ2-3; D gene: TRBD1; CDR3 length: 15; V gene: TRBV7-9; CDR3 DNA: TGTGCCAGCAGCCCCGGGACAGGGGCGCGAGATACGCAGTATTTT; CDR3 protein: CASSPGTGARDTQYF
J gene: TRBJ2-5; D gene: -; CDR3 length: 14; V gene: TRBV9; CDR3 DNA: TGTGCCAGCAGCTTACAACAGGGTAGAGAGACCCAGTACTTC; CDR3 protein: CASSLQQGRETQYF